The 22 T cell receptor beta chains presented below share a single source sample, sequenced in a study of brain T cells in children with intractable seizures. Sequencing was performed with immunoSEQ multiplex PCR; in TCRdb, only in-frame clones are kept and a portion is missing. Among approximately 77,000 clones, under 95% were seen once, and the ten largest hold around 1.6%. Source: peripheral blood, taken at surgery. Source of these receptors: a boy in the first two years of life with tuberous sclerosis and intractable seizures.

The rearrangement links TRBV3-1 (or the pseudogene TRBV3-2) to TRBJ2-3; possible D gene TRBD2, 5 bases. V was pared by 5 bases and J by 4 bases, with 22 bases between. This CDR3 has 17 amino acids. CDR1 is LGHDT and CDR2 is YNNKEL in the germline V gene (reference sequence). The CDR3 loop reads CASSADRLKDGADTQYF. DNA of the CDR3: TGTGCCAGCAGCGCCGATAGACTAAAGGATGGAGCAGATACGCAGTATTTT.

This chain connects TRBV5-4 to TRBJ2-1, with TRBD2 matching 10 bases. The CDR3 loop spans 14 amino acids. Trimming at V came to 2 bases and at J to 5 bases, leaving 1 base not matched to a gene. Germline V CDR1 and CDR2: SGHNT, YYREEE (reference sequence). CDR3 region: CASSFSGGNNEQFF. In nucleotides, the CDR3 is TGTGCCAGCAGCTTTAGCGGGGGGAACAATGAGCAGTTCTTC. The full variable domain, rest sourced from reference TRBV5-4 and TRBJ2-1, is ETGVTQSPTHLIKTRGQQVTLRCSSQSGHNTVSWYQQALGQGPQFIFQYYREEENGRGNFPPRFSGLQFPNYSSELNVNALELDDSALYLCASSFSGGNNEQFFGPGTRLTVL.

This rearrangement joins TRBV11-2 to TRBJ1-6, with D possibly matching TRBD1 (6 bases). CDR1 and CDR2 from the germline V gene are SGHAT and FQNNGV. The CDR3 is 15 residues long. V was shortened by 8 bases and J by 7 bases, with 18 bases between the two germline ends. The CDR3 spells CASRPGLQGNSPLHF. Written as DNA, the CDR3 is TGTGCCAGCCGCCCGGGGCTCCAGGGGAATTCACCCCTCCACTTT.

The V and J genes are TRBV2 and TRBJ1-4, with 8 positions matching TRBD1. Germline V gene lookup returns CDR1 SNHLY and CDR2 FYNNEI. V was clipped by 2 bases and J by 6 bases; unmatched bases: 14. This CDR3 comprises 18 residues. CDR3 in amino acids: CASSEWLLSGGADEKLFF. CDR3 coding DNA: TGTGCCAGCAGTGAATGGTTGCTTTCAGGGGGCGCGGATGAAAAACTGTTTTTT.

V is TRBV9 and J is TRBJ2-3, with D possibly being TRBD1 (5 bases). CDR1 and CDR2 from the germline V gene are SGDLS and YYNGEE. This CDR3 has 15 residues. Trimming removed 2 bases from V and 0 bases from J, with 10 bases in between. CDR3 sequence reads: CASSVGGASTDTQYF. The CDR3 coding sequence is TGTGCCAGCAGCGTTGGTGGGGCCAGCACAGATACGCAGTATTTT.

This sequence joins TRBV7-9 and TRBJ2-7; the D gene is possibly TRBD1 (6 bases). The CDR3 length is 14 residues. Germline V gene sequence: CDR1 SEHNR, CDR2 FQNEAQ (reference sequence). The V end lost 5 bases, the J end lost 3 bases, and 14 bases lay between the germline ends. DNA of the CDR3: TGTGCCAGCAGCCTCGTTAACAGGGACTACGAGCAGTACTTC. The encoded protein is CASSLVNRDYEQYF.

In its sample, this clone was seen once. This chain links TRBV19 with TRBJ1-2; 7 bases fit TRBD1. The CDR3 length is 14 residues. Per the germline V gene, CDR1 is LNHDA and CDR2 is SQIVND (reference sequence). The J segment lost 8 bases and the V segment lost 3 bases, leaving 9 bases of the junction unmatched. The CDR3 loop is CASSITDRTLGYTF. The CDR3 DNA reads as TGTGCCAGTAGTATCACGGACAGGACGTTAGGCTACACCTTC.

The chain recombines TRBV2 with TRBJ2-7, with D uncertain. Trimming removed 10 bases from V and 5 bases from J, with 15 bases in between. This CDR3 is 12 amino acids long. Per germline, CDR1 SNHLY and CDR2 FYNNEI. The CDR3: CATQLQFDEQYF. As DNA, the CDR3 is TGTGCCACTCAACTACAATTCGACGAGCAGTACTTC.

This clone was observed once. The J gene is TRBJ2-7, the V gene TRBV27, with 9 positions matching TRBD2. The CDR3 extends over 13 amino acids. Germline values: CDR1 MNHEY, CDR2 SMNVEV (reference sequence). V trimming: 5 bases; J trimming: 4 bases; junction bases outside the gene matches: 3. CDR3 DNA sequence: TGTGCCAGCAGTCTAGCGGGAAAGTACGAGCAGTACTTC. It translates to CASSLAGKYEQYF.

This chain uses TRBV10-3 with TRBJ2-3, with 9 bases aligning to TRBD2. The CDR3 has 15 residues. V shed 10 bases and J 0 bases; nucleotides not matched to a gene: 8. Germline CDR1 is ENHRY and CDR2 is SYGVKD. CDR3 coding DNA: TGTGCCACCACCATAGCGGGAGCTAGCACAGATACGCAGTATTTT. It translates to CATTIAGASTDTQYF.

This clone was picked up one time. The CDR3 protein is CASSLTGGGETQYF. Written as DNA, the CDR3 is TGTGCCAGCAGCTTAACGGGCGGGGGAGAGACCCAGTACTTC. The chain combines TRBV7-3 with TRBJ2-5, with 7 bases matching TRBD2. V shed 0 bases and J 4 bases; nucleotides not matched to a gene: 2. This CDR3 spans 14 amino acids. CDR1 is SGHTA, CDR2 FQGTGA, per germline.

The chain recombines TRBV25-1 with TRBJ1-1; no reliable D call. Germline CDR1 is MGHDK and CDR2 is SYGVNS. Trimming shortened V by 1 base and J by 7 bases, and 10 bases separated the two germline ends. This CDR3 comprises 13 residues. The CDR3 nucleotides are TGTGCCAGCAGTGAATGGGAACGGAATGAAGCTTTCTTT. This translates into CASSEWERNEAFF.

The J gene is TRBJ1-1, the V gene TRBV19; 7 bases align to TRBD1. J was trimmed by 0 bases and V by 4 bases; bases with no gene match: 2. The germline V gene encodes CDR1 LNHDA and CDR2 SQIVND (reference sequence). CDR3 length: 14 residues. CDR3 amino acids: CASSTGQVNTEAFF. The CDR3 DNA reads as TGTGCCAGTAGTACCGGACAGGTGAACACTGAAGCTTTCTTT.

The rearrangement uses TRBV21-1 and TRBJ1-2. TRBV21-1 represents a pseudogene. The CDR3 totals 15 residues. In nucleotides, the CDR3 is TGTGCCAGCAGCAAGCACCGGGGCAGTAACTATGGCTACACCTTC. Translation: CASSKHRGSNYGYTF.

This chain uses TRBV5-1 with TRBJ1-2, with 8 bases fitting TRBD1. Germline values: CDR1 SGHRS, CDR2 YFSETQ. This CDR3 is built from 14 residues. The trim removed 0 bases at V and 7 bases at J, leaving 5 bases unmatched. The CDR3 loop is CASSLDQGAGGYTF. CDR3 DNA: TGCGCCAGCAGCTTGGATCAGGGGGCGGGTGGCTACACCTTC.

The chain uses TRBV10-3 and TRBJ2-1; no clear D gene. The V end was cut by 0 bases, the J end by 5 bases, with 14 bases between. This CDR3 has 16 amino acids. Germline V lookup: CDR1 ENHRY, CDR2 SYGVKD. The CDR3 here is CAISESTATPDNEQFF. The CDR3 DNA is TGTGCCATCAGTGAGTCGACGGCTACCCCTGACAATGAGCAGTTCTTC.

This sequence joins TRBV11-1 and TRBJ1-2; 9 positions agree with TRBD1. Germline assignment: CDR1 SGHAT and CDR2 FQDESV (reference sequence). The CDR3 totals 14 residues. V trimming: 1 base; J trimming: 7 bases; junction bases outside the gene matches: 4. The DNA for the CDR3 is TGTGCCAGCAGCTTAGACGGGACAGGGCTTGGCTACACCTTC. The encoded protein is CASSLDGTGLGYTF.

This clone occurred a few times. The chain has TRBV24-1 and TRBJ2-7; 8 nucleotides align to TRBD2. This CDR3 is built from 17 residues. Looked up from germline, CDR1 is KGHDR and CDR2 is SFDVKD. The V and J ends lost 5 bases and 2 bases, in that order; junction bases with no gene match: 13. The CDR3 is CATSGIKPGLGTYEQYF. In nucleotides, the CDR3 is TGTGCCACCAGTGGCATCAAACCGGGACTAGGGACCTACGAGCAGTACTTC.

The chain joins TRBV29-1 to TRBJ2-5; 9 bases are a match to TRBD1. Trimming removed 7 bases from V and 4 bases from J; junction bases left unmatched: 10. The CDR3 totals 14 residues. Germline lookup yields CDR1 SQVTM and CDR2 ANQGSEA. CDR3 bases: TGCAGCGCATGGACAGGGGAAGGGGGAGAGACCCAGTACTTC. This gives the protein CSAWTGEGGETQYF.

The CDR3 region has the DNA TGTGCCAGCAGCTTAATACGGGCAGGCCTAGGGTACAATGAGCAGTTCTTC. This encodes CASSLIRAGLGYNEQFF. V is TRBV11-2 and J is TRBJ2-1; D is unresolved. The CDR3 is 17 residues long. Germline CDR1 SGHAT, CDR2 FQNNGV. The ends were cut back, 2 bases at V and 4 bases at J, with 18 bases in the middle.

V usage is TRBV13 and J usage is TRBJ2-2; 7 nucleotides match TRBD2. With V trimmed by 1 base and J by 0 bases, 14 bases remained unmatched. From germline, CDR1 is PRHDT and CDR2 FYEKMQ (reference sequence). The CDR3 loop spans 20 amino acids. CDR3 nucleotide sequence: TGTGCCAGCAGCTTAGATCACTACCTTAGCGGGCTCGCGAACACCGGGGAGCTGTTTTTT. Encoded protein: CASSLDHYLSGLANTGELFF.

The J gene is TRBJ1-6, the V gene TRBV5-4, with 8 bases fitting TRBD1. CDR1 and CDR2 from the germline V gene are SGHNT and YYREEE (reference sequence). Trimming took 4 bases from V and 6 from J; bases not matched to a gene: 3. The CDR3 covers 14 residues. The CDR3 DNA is TGTGCCAGCAGCCAAACAGGGGGTAATTCACCCCTCCACTTT. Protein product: CASSQTGGNSPLHF.